The 8 T cell receptor beta chains below all came from one sample that was sequenced in a study of blood T cell repertoires in COVID-19. This table comes from immunoSEQ multiplex PCR, and its TCRdb copy is limited to in-frame clones, with some not included. The table lists some 700,000 clones, 85% to 90% of them singletons. The sequenced sample was peripheral blood. These receptors were obtained from a woman younger than 35 with acute or convalescent COVID-19.

Of note for this clone: A read error may account for a junction end that differs from germline. This sample also contains other DNA sequences that code for the same CDR3. The rearrangement joins TRBV6-1 to TRBJ1-1; D ambiguous. The CDR3 sequence is 14 residues long. Germline V gene sequence: CDR1 MNHNS, CDR2 SASEGT. CDR3 bases: TGTGCCAGCAGCGAAGGGCAGGAGAACACTGAAGCTTTCTTT. This sequence encodes CASSEGQENTEAFF.

V and J are TRBV30 and TRBJ1-2; perhaps TRBD1 as D (5 bases). The CDR3 covers 13 residues. From germline, CDR1 is GTSNPN and CDR2 SVGIG (reference sequence). V gave up 3 bases and J gave up 2 bases, with 10 bases separating them. CDR3: CAWRRTRNYGYTF. The CDR3 DNA is TGTGCCTGGAGACGGACAAGAAACTATGGCTACACCTTC.

V gene TRBV6-5 combines with J gene TRBJ1-1; TRBD1 matches at 8 bases. V shed 4 bases, J shed 3 bases, and the junction held 7 bases outside the gene matches. The V gene's germline CDR1 is MNHEY and CDR2 SVGAGI. The CDR3 runs 15 residues. The DNA of the CDR3 is TGTGCCAGCAGTTCCTCCGGACAGGGCCACACTGAAGCTTTCTTT. This codes for CASSSSGQGHTEAFF.

This clone was counted only a few times. This chain links TRBV7-3 with TRBJ1-2; no reliable D call. Germline CDR1 and CDR2: SGHTA and FQGTGA. There are 14 residues in the CDR3. V was clipped by 3 bases and J by 0 bases, with 8 bases between them. The CDR3 bases are TGTGCCAGCAGCTTTGACGGAGCTAACTATGGCTACACCTTC. Protein: CASSFDGANYGYTF.

This clone was found once. V gene TRBV7-8 combines with J gene TRBJ2-4, with 8 bases fitting TRBD1. Germline V gene sequence: CDR1 SGHVS, CDR2 FQNEAQ. This CDR3 has 14 amino acids. J gave up 4 bases and V 5 bases, and 4 bases lay outside the gene matches. This chain's CDR3 is CASSAHRGKNIQYF. CDR3 sequence (DNA): TGTGCCAGCAGCGCCCACAGGGGGAAAAACATTCAGTACTTC.

The chain carries TRBV27 and TRBJ1-5, with TRBD1 as a possible D gene (5 bases). This CDR3 comprises 13 residues. CDR1 and CDR2 (germline): MNHEY, SMNVEV (reference sequence). V was pared by 4 bases and J by 5 bases, with 9 bases between. CDR3 protein: CASSSGSDQPQHF. The CDR3 coding sequence is TGTGCCAGCAGTTCAGGGTCGGATCAGCCCCAGCATTTT.

This chain joins TRBV10-3 and TRBJ1-5, with D possibly being TRBD1 (5 bases). The CDR3 is 15 amino acids. Germline V gene sequence: CDR1 ENHRY, CDR2 SYGVKD. Trimming took off 0 bases at V and 6 bases at J, with 12 bases between the two ends. The DNA of the CDR3 is TGTGCCATCAGTGAGTCAGGGCAGGGTGGTCAGCCCCAGCATTTT. Translated: CAISESGQGGQPQHF.

Here the CDR3 reads CASSLSGANTEAFF. In DNA form, the CDR3 reads TGTGCCAGCAGTTTATCTGGGGCGAACACTGAAGCTTTCTTT. This chain connects TRBV27 to TRBJ1-1, with D maybe TRBD1 (5 bases). The CDR3 has 14 residues. Germline V gene lookup returns CDR1 MNHEY and CDR2 SMNVEV (reference sequence). V lost 0 bases and J lost 1, with 6 bases in between.